Below, one TCR beta chain is given with its context. The antigen is unknown. This sample was included in a study of T cell clonotyping in hematopoietic cell transplantation. Findings and caveats of the study: Few recipient clonotypes overlapped donors; over 95% were de novo at given depth.

The CDR3 covers 15 residues. Germline assignment: CDR1 LGHNA and CDR2 YSLEER. Trimming took off 3 bases at V and 3 bases at J, with 11 bases between the two ends. Assay used: immunoSEQ multiplex PCR; TCRdb lists only in-frame clones, some missing. This table holds some 3,000 clones, about 89% found once. This clonotype was obtained from a male patient between 60 and 69 years old who had an allogeneic stem cell transplant from a related donor, so the T cells may come from the graft donor. Some clones in this sample may be carry-over from other donors' samples. The sequenced sample was PBMCs, obtained at the time of graft-versus-host disease after allogeneic stem cell transplant. The rearrangement links TRBV4-3 to TRBJ1-4; the D is unclear. The CDR3 region has the DNA TGCGCCAGCAGCCACCTCGACACCGCTAATGAAAAACTGTTTTTT. It specifies CASSHLDTANEKLFF.